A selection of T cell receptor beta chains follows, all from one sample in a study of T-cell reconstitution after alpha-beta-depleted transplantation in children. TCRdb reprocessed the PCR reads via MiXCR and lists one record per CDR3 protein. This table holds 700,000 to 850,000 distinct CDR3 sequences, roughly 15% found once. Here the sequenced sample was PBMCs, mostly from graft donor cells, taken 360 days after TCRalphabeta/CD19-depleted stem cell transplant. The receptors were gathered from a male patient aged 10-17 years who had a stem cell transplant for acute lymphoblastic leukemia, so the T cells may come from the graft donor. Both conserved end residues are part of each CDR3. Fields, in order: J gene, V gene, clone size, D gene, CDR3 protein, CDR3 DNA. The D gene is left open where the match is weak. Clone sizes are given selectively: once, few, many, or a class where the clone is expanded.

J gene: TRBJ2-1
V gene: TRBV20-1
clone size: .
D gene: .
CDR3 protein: CSARDPRGFFFWRQQFF
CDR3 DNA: TGCAGTGCTAGAGATCCACGGGGGTTCTTCTTCTGGAGACAGCAGTTCTTC

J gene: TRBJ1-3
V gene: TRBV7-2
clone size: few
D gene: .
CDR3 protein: CASSLEAGNTIYF
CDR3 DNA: TGTGCCAGCAGCTTGGAAGCCGGAAACACCATATATTTT

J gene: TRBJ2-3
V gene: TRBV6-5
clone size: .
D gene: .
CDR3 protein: CASSYWLGSSTDTQYF
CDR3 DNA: TGTGCCAGCAGTTACTGGTTAGGGTCTAGCACAGATACGCAGTATTTT

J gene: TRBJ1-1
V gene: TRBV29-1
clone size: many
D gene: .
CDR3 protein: CSVEAERNTEAFF
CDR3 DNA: TGCAGCGTTGAGGCAGAGAGGAACACTGAAGCTTTCTTT

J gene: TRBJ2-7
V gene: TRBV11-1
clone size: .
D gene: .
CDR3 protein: CASSFLGLQCEQYF
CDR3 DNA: TGTGCCAGCAGCTTCCTGGGACTTCAATGCGAGCAGTACTTC

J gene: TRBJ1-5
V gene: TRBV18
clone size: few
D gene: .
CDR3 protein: CASSRVYSNQPQHF
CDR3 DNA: TGTGCCAGCTCACGTGTTTATAGCAATCAGCCCCAGCATTTT

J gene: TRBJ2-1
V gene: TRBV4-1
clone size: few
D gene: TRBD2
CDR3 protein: CASSQDRGTSGNEQFF
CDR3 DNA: TGCGCCAGCAGCCAAGATCGCGGGACTAGCGGTAATGAGCAGTTCTTC

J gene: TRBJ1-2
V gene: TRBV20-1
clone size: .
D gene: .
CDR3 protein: CSARLEGGGGGYTF
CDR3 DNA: TGCAGTGCTAGATTGGAGGGAGGGGGGGGTGGCTACACCTTC

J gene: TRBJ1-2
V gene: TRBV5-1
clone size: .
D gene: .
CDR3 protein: CASSADHRYYGYTF
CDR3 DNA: TGCGCCAGCAGCGCGGACCACAGGTACTATGGCTACACCTTC

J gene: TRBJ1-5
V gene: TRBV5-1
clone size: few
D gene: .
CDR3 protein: CASSFRHSNQPQHF
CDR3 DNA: TGCGCCAGCAGCTTTAGGCATAGCAATCAGCCCCAGCATTTT

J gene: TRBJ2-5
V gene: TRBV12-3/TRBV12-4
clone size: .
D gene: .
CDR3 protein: CASSFEGSWETQYF
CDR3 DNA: TGTGCCAGCAGTTTCGAGGGATCCTGGGAGACCCAGTACTTC

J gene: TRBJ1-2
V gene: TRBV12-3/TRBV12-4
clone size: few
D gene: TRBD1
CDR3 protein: CASSFGTGYNYGYTF
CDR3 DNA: TGTGCCAGCAGTTTCGGGACAGGATATAACTATGGCTACACCTTC

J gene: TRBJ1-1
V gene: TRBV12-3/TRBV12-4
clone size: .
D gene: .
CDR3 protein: CASSSLLGREAFF
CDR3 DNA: TGTGCCAGCAGTTCGCTTTTAGGAAGGGAAGCTTTCTTT

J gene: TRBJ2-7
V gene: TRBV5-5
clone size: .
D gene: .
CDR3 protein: CASSLPGIKNEQYF
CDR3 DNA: TGTGCCAGCAGCTTACCAGGGATCAAGAACGAGCAGTACTTC

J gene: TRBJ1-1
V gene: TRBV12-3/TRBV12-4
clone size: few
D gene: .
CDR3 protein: CASSLLRGMYGEAFF
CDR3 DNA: TGTGCCAGCAGTCTCTTGAGGGGTATGTATGGAGAAGCTTTCTTT

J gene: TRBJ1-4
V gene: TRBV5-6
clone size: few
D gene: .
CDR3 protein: CASSFKGPRFNEKLFF
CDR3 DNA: TGTGCCAGCAGCTTTAAGGGGCCTCGATTTAATGAAAAACTGTTTTTT

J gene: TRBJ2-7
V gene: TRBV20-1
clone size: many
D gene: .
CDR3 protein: CSARDLVYPSYEQYF
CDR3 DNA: TGCAGTGCTAGAGATCTGGTATACCCATCCTACGAGCAGTACTTC

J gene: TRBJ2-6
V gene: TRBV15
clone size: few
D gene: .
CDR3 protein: CATSRDLGTGANVLTF
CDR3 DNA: TGTGCCACCAGCAGAGATCTGGGCACTGGGGCCAACGTCCTGACTTTC

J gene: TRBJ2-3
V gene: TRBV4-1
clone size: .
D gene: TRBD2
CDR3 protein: CASSQDRVAGGPYDADTQYF
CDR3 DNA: TGCGCCAGCAGCCAAGATAGAGTAGCGGGAGGGCCTTATGATGCAGATACGCAGTATTTT

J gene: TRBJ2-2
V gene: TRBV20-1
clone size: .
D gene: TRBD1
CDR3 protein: CSAPGKGQGTGELFF
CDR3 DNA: TGCAGTGCCCCTGGGAAAGGACAGGGGACCGGGGAGCTGTTTTTT

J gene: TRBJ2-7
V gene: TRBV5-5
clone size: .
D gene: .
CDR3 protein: CASRGRTSYEQYF
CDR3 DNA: TGTGCCAGCCGAGGACGTACCTCCTACGAGCAGTACTTC

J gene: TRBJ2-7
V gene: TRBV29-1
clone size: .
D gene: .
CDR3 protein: CSVDRGGLEQYF
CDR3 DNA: TGCAGCGTTGATCGAGGAGGTCTCGAGCAGTACTTC

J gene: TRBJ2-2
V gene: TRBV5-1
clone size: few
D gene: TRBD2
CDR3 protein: CASSSVLAGLNTGELFF
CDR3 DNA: TGCGCCAGCAGCTCCGTACTAGCGGGGCTTAACACCGGGGAGCTGTTTTTT

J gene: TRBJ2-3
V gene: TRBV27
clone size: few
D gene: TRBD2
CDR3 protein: CASSFYGPGLAADTQYF
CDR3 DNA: TGTGCCAGCAGTTTTTACGGCCCGGGACTAGCCGCAGATACGCAGTATTTT

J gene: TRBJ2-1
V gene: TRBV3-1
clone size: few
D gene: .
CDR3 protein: CASRELNEQFF
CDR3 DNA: TGTGCCAGCAGAGAGCTAAATGAGCAGTTCTTC

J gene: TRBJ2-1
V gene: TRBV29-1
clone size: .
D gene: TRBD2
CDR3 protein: CSVLAGVNNEQFF
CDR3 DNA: TGCAGCGTTTTAGCGGGAGTGAACAATGAGCAGTTCTTC

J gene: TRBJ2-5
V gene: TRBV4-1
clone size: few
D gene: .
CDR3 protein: CASSQEGVTGRFQETQYF
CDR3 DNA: TGCGCCAGCAGCCAAGAGGGGGTGACAGGCCGTTTCCAAGAGACCCAGTACTTC

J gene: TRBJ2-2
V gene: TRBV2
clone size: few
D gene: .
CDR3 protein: CASRKRELGGELFF
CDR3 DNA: TGTGCCAGCAGAAAAAGGGAGTTAGGCGGGGAGCTGTTTTTT

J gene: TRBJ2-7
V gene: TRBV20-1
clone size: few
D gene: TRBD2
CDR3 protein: CSARDPGLADPYEQYF
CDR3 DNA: TGCAGTGCTAGAGATCCCGGACTAGCGGACCCCTACGAGCAGTACTTC

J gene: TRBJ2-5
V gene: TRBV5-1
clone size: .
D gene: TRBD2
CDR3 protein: CASSWRAGGPLETQYF
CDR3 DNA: TGCGCCAGCAGCTGGAGAGCGGGAGGGCCGTTAGAGACCCAGTACTTC

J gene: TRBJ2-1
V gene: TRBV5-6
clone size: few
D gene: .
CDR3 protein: CASSLVWVAQWGVAYNEQFF
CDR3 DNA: TGTGCCAGCAGCTTGGTCTGGGTGGCCCAATGGGGAGTCGCCTACAATGAGCAGTTCTTC

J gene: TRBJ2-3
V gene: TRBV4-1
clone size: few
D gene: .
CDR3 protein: CASSQQAGPTDTQYF
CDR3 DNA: TGCGCCAGCAGCCAACAGGCGGGACCCACAGATACGCAGTATTTT

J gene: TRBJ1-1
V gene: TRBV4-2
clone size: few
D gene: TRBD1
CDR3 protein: CASSQEGRGLQAAFF
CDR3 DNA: TGTGCCAGCAGCCAAGAGGGCAGGGGGCTTCAGGCAGCTTTCTTT

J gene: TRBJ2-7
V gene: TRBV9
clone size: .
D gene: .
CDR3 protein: CASSVGEGVVEQYF
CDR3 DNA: TGTGCCAGCAGCGTAGGAGAAGGGGTAGTCGAGCAGTACTTC

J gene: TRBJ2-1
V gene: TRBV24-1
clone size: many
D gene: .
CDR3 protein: CATSDFFEQFF
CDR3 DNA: TGTGCCACCAGTGATTTTTTTGAGCAGTTCTTC

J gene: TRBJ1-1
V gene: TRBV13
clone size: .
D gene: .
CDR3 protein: CASSPRRAAEAFF
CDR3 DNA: TGTGCCAGCAGCCCCCGGCGGGCAGCTGAAGCTTTCTTT

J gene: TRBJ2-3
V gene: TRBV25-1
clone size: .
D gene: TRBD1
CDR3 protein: CASSASGQGRTDTQYF
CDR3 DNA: TGTGCCAGCAGTGCGTCCGGACAGGGTCGGACAGATACGCAGTATTTT

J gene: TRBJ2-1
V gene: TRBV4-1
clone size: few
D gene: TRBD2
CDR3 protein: CASSQLAGRQFF
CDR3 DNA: TGCGCCAGCAGCCAATTAGCGGGCAGGCAGTTCTTC

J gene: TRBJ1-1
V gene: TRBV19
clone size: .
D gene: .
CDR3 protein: CASGYRANTEAFF
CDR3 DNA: TGTGCCAGTGGGTACAGGGCGAACACTGAAGCTTTCTTT

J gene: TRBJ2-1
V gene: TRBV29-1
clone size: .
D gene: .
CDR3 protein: CSVARTYNEQFF
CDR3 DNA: TGCAGCGTTGCCAGGACCTACAATGAGCAGTTCTTC

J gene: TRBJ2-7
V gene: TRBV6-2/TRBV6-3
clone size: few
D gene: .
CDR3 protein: CASSPTRVLYEQYF
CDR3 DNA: TGTGCCAGCAGTCCCACCCGGGTCCTCTACGAGCAGTACTTC

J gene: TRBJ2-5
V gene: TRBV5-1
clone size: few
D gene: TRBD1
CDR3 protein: CASSKGQGARETQYF
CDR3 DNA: TGCGCCAGCAGCAAAGGACAGGGGGCGAGAGAGACCCAGTACTTC

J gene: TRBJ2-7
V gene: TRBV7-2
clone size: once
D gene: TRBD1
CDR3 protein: CASSTDRGAYEQYF
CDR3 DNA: TGTGCCAGCAGCACGGACAGGGGTGCCTACGAGCAGTACTTC

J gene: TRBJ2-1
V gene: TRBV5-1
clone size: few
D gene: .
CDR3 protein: CASSKIVRGNEQFF
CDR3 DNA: TGCGCCAGCAGCAAAATAGTGCGAGGCAATGAGCAGTTCTTC

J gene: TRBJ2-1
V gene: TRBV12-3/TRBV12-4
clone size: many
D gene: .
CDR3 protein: CASAPRGGSSYNEQFF
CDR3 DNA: TGTGCCAGCGCCCCACGGGGCGGAAGCTCCTACAATGAGCAGTTCTTC

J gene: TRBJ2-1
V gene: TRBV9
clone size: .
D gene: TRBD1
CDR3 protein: CASSVQMGQWAYNEQFF
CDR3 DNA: TGTGCCAGCAGCGTCCAAATGGGACAGTGGGCCTACAATGAGCAGTTCTTC

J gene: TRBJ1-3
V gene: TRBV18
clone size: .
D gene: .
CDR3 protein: CASSTIQGGSGNTIYF
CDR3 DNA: TGTGCCAGCTCAACCATACAGGGTGGATCTGGAAACACCATATATTTT

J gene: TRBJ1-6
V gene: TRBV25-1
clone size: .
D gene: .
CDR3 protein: CASSEWGTENSPLHF
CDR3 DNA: TGTGCCAGCAGTGAATGGGGGACGGAGAATTCACCCCTCCACTTT

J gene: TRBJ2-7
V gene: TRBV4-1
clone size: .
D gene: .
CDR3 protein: CASSQLEGSKHEQYF
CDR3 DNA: TGCGCCAGCAGCCAATTGGAGGGGTCCAAGCACGAGCAGTACTTC